Shown below are 30 T cell receptor beta chains from a single sample sequenced in a study of T cells in Graves' hyperthyroidism and ophthalmopathy. RNA transcripts served as the template for amplifying TCR beta CDR3 regions. The TCR CDR3 was amplified in a first-round RT-PCR using the HTBI primer set. TCRdb used MiXCR to reprocess the multiplex PCR reads, holding one entry per CDR3 protein. The sample holds some 740,000 distinct CDR3 sequences, about 14% seen once. The sample taken for sequencing was blood. The receptors derive from a young woman with Graves' hyperthyroidism.

This clonotype was detected ten times or more. The rearrangement joins TRBV2 to TRBJ2-4; 15 positions agree with TRBD2. The CDR3 spans 19 residues. Trimming removed 3 bases from V and 1 base from J; junction bases left unmatched: 7. Germline loops: CDR1 SNHLY, CDR2 FYNNEI. In DNA, the CDR3 is TGTGCCAGCAGTGATGGAGGACTAGCGGGAGGGGCGGCCAAAAACATTCAGTACTTC. Translation gives CASSDGGLAGGAAKNIQYF.

CDR3 coding DNA: TGTGCCTGGAAAGAACCTCATGGCTACACCTTC. This codes for CAWKEPHGYTF. J is TRBJ1-2 and V is TRBV30; D gene ambiguous. Trimming pared 4 bases from V and 6 bases from J, leaving 9 bases between. Germline V gene data show CDR1 as GTSNPN and CDR2 as SVGIG (reference sequence). CDR3 length equals 11 residues.

This CDR3 reads CSVEGLGYNEQFF. The CDR3 DNA reads TGCAGCGTGGAGGGTTTGGGCTACAATGAGCAGTTCTTC. This sequence joins TRBV29-1 and TRBJ2-1; D perhaps matches TRBD2 (6 bases). The germline gives CDR1 SQVTM, CDR2 ANQGSEA. The CDR3 loop spans 13 amino acids. The germline V and J ends were trimmed by 6 bases and 3 bases, with 12 bases remaining between them.

This clonotype occurred a few times. V usage is TRBV20-1 and J usage is TRBJ2-1; 7 bases map to TRBD2. From germline, CDR1 is DFQATT and CDR2 SNEGSKA (reference sequence). V lost 3 bases to trimming and J lost 3 bases; unmatched junction nucleotides: 17. This CDR3 comprises 18 residues. The CDR3 nucleotides read TGCAGTGCTAGGCCCCTACCCAACTTGGCGGGAGTCTACAATGAGCAGTTCTTC. Amino acids: CSARPLPNLAGVYNEQFF.

The rearrangement joins TRBV19 to TRBJ1-4; 7 bases align to TRBD1. Germline values: CDR1 LNHDA, CDR2 SQIVND (reference sequence). This CDR3 spans 14 amino acids. V shed 3 bases and J 7 bases; nucleotides not matched to a gene: 5. The CDR3 coding sequence is TGTGCCAGTAGTATGGAAGGGGGCGTTGAAAAACTGTTTTTT. Its translation: CASSMEGGVEKLFF.

The table lists this clonotype with a few counts. The gene calls are TRBV20-1 and TRBJ2-2; 10 bases agree with TRBD2. V shed 2 bases, J shed 6 bases, and the junction held 3 bases outside the gene matches. The CDR3 is 14 residues long. Germline CDR1 and CDR2: DFQATT and SNEGSKA (reference sequence). The CDR3: CSARLAGGPGELFF. The CDR3 bases are TGCAGTGCTAGATTAGCGGGAGGACCCGGGGAGCTGTTTTTT.

At least ten counts were recorded for this clonotype. CDR3 DNA sequence: TGTGCCTGGGGGGGGCCCTACAATGAGCAGTTCTTC. Its translation: CAWGGPYNEQFF. This sequence joins TRBV30 and TRBJ2-1; D may match TRBD1 or TRBD2 (6 bases each). The CDR3 loop spans 12 amino acids. The V gene's germline CDR1 is GTSNPN and CDR2 SVGIG (reference sequence). V was shortened by 5 bases and J by 2 bases, with 7 bases between the two germline ends.

The V call is TRBV15, the J call TRBJ2-1, with 13 bases aligning to TRBD2. V lost 2 bases and J lost 5; bases outside the gene matches: 3. CDR3 length equals 16 residues. In germline, CDR1 is LNHNV, CDR2 YYDKDF (reference sequence). CDR3 nucleotides: TGTGCCACCAGCAGATCACTAGCGGGAGGGGACAATGAGCAGTTCTTC. This gives the protein CATSRSLAGGDNEQFF.

This clonotype showed up many times. The chain links TRBV7-9 to TRBJ2-7, with 7 bases matching TRBD2. In germline, CDR1 is SEHNR, CDR2 FQNEAQ (reference sequence). The CDR3 is 16 amino acids. The trim removed 7 bases at V and 6 bases at J, leaving 18 bases unmatched. The DNA of the CDR3 is TGTGCCAGCAACCCCGCCGAGGCGGGAGAGCTAGGCGAGCAGTACTTC. Its translation: CASNPAEAGELGEQYF.

The rearrangement joins TRBV29-1 to TRBJ2-3; D call uncertain. Trimming stripped 7 bases from V and 0 bases from J, with 14 bases between. The germline V gene encodes CDR1 SQVTM and CDR2 ANQGSEA. CDR3 length: 14 residues. CDR3 DNA: TGCAGCGCCGAAGGGATAACTAGCACAGATACGCAGTATTTT. Translated, it gives CSAEGITSTDTQYF.

The chain couples TRBV28 to TRBJ1-1; no clear D. V was pared by 5 bases and J by 1 base, with 5 bases between. This CDR3 is built from 12 residues. Germline assignment: CDR1 MDHEN and CDR2 SYDVKM. For the CDR3, the DNA is TGTGCCAGCAGTGTATCGAACACTGAAGCTTTCTTT. Its translation is CASSVSNTEAFF.

This clonotype was observed at least ten times. The chain recombines TRBV7-8 with TRBJ1-1; no firm D call. The V and J ends lost 5 bases and 0 bases respectively, with 16 bases between them. The CDR3 sequence is 16 residues long. Germline V gene lookup returns CDR1 SGHVS and CDR2 FQNEAQ. CDR3 amino acids: CASSIDFRSMNTEAFF. The CDR3 DNA sequence: TGTGCCAGCAGCATAGATTTTAGGAGCATGAACACTGAAGCTTTCTTT. Full variable domain (missing parts from reference TRBV7-8 and TRBJ1-1): GAGVSQSPRYKVAKRGQDVALRCDPISGHVSLFWYQQALGQGPEFLTYFQNEAQLDKSGLPSDRFFAERPEGSVSTLKIQRTQQEDSAVYLCASSIDFRSMNTEAFFGQGTRLTVV.

This clonotype was detected many times. The V call is TRBV20-1, the J call TRBJ2-3, with TRBD2 matching 12 bases. CDR1 is DFQATT, CDR2 SNEGSKA, per germline (reference sequence). CDR3 length equals 14 residues. Losses at the gene ends were 6 bases for V and 5 bases for J; bases not matched to a gene: 6. In nucleotides, the CDR3 is TGCAGTGCCAGACTAGCGGGAGAGGGAGATACGCAGTATTTT. Translation gives CSARLAGEGDTQYF.

This clonotype was counted many times. The chain couples TRBV6-1 to TRBJ2-1; D gene ambiguous. V gave up 4 bases and J gave up 2 bases, with 6 bases separating them. The germline V gene encodes CDR1 MNHNS and CDR2 SASEGT. CDR3 length: 13 residues. The CDR3, as DNA: TGTGCCAGCAGTGGGATCCCCTACAATGAGCAGTTCTTC. Protein: CASSGIPYNEQFF.

This clonotype showed up many times. The chain carries TRBV7-9 and TRBJ2-1, with 10 bases fitting TRBD1. The CDR3 covers 18 residues. CDR1 is SEHNR, CDR2 FQNEAQ, per germline (reference sequence). V gave up 4 bases and J gave up 9 bases; unmatched junction bases: 18. CDR3: CASSSGQGSFSALAEQFF. CDR3 DNA sequence: TGTGCCAGCAGCTCGGGACAGGGGTCGTTTTCAGCCCTCGCTGAGCAGTTCTTC.

This clonotype was seen ten or more times. The genes are TRBV6-1 and TRBJ2-1; 7 nucleotides line up with TRBD2. The CDR3 is 13 amino acids. J was trimmed by 11 bases and V by 1 base; bases with no gene match: 5. CDR1 is MNHNS and CDR2 is SASEGT in the germline V gene. The CDR3 here is CASSEGYSGKQFF. CDR3 coding DNA: TGTGCCAGCAGTGAAGGCTACAGCGGGAAGCAGTTCTTC.

This clonotype showed up just a few times. V is TRBV5-1 and J is TRBJ2-5, with D possibly TRBD1 on 6 matching bases. This CDR3 is built from 13 residues. V was cut by 5 bases and J by 3 bases, with 11 bases left in between. CDR1 and CDR2 (germline): SGHRS, YFSETQ. CDR3 DNA: TGCGCCAGCAGACTTGGACAGAAAGAGACCCAGTACTTC. The encoded protein is CASRLGQKETQYF.

This clonotype was observed at least ten times. The chain carries TRBV20-1 and TRBJ1-4; TRBD1 aligns across 7 bases. The V and J ends lost 0 bases and 0 bases, in that order; junction bases with no gene match: 7. Germline CDR1 is DFQATT and CDR2 is SNEGSKA (reference sequence). The CDR3 covers 17 residues. CDR3: CSARETGKVSTNEKLFF. Written as DNA, the CDR3 is TGCAGTGCTAGAGAGACAGGGAAAGTGTCAACTAATGAAAAACTGTTTTTT.

The chain couples TRBV6-5 to TRBJ2-7; TRBD1 aligns across 9 bases. Trimming removed 3 bases from V and 0 bases from J; junction bases left unmatched: 15. The CDR3 loop spans 19 amino acids. The germline V gene has CDR1 MNHEY and CDR2 SVGAGI. The chain's CDR3 is CASSYMGTGPTRHSYEQYF. The DNA of the CDR3 is TGTGCCAGCAGTTATATGGGGACAGGGCCAACTAGGCACTCCTACGAGCAGTACTTC.

The chain recombines TRBV2 with TRBJ1-1; D unresolved. V was pared by 5 bases and J by 4 bases, with 14 bases between. The germline CDR1 and CDR2 sequences are SNHLY and FYNNEI. The length of the CDR3 is 14 residues. For the CDR3, the DNA is TGTGCCAGCAGTAATCCCGAAGTGGGCACTGAAGCTTTCTTT. Its protein is CASSNPEVGTEAFF.

This clonotype occurred many times. The chain employs TRBV24-1 and TRBJ2-3, with D possibly being TRBD1 (5 bases). Germline CDR1 KGHDR, CDR2 SFDVKD. CDR3 size: 14 residues. Trimming pared 5 bases from V and 4 bases from J, leaving 12 bases between. The CDR3 sequence is CATSGQWSPDTQYF. Here the CDR3 DNA reads TGTGCCACCAGTGGACAGTGGTCACCAGATACGCAGTATTTT.

The count of this clonotype is one. This chain links TRBV27 with TRBJ2-7; 9 bases line up with TRBD2. The CDR3 loop spans 15 amino acids. V lost 5 bases to trimming and J lost 2 bases; unmatched junction nucleotides: 7. Germline V gives CDR1 MNHEY, CDR2 SMNVEV (reference sequence). CDR3 in amino acids: CASSLGLAWAYEQYF. As DNA, the CDR3 is TGTGCCAGCAGTCTTGGACTAGCGTGGGCCTACGAGCAGTACTTC.

The V gene is TRBV2, the J gene TRBJ2-5, with TRBD2 identical over 15 bases. CDR3 size: 18 residues. The junction had 10 bases not matched to a gene; V was cut back by 6 bases and J by 2 bases. Germline V lookup: CDR1 SNHLY, CDR2 FYNNEI. The CDR3 DNA sequence: TGTGCCAGCAGCGGGACTAGCGGGAGGACGGGGAGGCAAGAGACCCAGTACTTC. Translating gives CASSGTSGRTGRQETQYF.

This clonotype appeared a few times. The chain combines TRBV28 with TRBJ2-5; 7 bases align to TRBD1. The CDR3 runs to 15 residues. V lost 2 bases, J lost 2 bases, and 5 bases stayed unmatched. CDR1 and CDR2 from the germline V gene are MDHEN and SYDVKM. The CDR3 sequence is CASSLGTENQETQYF. The CDR3 DNA sequence: TGTGCCAGCAGTTTAGGGACAGAGAATCAAGAGACCCAGTACTTC.

This rearrangement joins TRBV5-1 to TRBJ1-4; 7 nucleotides align to TRBD1. CDR1 and CDR2 (germline): SGHRS, YFSETQ. V shed 0 bases and J 3 bases; nucleotides not matched to a gene: 2. The CDR3 length is 15 residues. As DNA, the CDR3 is TGCGCCAGCAGCTTGGACAGGGGATCTAATGAAAAACTGTTTTTT. Encoded protein: CASSLDRGSNEKLFF.

This clonotype was counted ten times or more. This rearrangement joins TRBV27 to TRBJ2-7, with D possibly matching TRBD1 (7 bases). Germline V lookup: CDR1 MNHEY, CDR2 SMNVEV (reference sequence). V was shortened by 4 bases and J by 1 base, with 17 bases between the two germline ends. The length of the CDR3 is 16 residues. This chain's CDR3 is CASSSYPTGRSYEQYF. CDR3 coding DNA: TGTGCCAGCAGTTCCTATCCGACAGGGAGGTCCTACGAGCAGTACTTC.

A note on this clonotype: This may stem from a read error, because a much larger clone lies one nucleotide away. The rearrangement joins TRBV18 to TRBJ1-3; D is unresolved. This CDR3 comprises 15 residues. Germline V CDR1 and CDR2: KGHSH, LQKENI. V was pared by 3 bases and J by 0 bases, with 9 bases between. This chain's CDR3 is CASSPEGHSGNTIYF. The CDR3 nucleotides are TGTGCCAGCTCACCCGAGGGCCACTCTGGAAACACCATATATTTT.

The V and J genes are TRBV14 and TRBJ1-1; tentatively, D is TRBD1 (6 bases). Germline-derived CDR1 and CDR2 are SGHDN and FVKESK. This CDR3 is 13 amino acids long. V was pared by 4 bases and J by 11 bases, with 17 bases between. In DNA, the CDR3 is TGTGCCAGCAGCCCCGGCCGGGGGCAGGCGGCTTTCTTT. Protein product: CASSPGRGQAAFF.

Of note for this clonotype: A much larger clone lies a single base off, so this may be a read error. This sequence joins TRBV28 and TRBJ1-1; TRBD1 might be the D (5 bases). The CDR3 loop spans 12 amino acids. From germline, CDR1 is MDHEN and CDR2 SYDVKM. The CDR3: CACSFGDLEAFF. DNA of the CDR3: TGTGCCTGCAGTTTTGGGGACCTTGAAGCTTTCTTT.

This clonotype has just a few counts. The CDR3 nucleotides are TGCAGCGTTGAAGAACGGTGGGAGAACGAGCAGTACTTC. This gives the protein CSVEERWENEQYF. The chain links TRBV29-1 to TRBJ2-7, with a tentative D call TRBD2 (5 bases). Per germline, CDR1 SQVTM and CDR2 ANQGSEA. The CDR3 spans 13 residues. The V gene lost 0 bases and the J gene lost 5 bases, with 11 bases spanning the gap.